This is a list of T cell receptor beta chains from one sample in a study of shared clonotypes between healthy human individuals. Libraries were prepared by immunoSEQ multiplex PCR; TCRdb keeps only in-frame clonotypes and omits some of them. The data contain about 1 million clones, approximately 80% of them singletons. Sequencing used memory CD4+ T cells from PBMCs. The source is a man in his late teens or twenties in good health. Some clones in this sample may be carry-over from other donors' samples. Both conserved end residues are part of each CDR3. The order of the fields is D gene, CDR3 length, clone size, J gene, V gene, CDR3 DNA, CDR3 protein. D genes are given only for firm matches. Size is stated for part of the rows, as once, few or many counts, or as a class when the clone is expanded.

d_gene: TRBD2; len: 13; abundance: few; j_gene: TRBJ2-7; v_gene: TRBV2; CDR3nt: TGTGCCAGTACTAGCGGTATCTCCTACGAGCAGTACTTC; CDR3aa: CASTSGISYEQYF
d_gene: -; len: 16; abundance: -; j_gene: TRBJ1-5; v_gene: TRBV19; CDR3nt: TGTGCCAGTAGCACATCTGGGATCGACGGTTATCAGCCCCAGCATTTT; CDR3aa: CASSTSGIDGYQPQHF
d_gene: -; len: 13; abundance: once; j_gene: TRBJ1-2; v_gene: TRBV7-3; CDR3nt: TGTGCCAGCAGCAAATGGGGACTGGCCGGCTACACCTTC; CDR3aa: CASSKWGLAGYTF
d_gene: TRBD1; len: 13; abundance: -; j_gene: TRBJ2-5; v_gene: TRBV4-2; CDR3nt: TGTGCCAGCAGCCCACAGGGGCAAGAGACCCAGTACTTC; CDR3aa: CASSPQGQETQYF
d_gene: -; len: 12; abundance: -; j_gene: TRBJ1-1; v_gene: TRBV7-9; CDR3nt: TGTGCCAGCAGCTTTTCAACTTATTCGGCTTTCTTT; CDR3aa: CASSFSTYSAFF
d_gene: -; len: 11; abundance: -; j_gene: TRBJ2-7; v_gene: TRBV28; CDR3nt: TGTGCCAGCAGTATTGAGGGTGAGCAGTACTTC; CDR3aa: CASSIEGEQYF
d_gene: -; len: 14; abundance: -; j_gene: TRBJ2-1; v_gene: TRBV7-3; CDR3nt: TGTGCCAGCAGCTTGCGGGTAGGCAGCGATGAGCAGTTCTTC; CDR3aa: CASSLRVGSDEQFF
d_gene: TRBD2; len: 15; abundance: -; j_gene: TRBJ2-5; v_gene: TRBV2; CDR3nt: TGTGCCAGCAAGCGGTTTGCGGGAGGATGGGAGACCCAGTACTTC; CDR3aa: CASKRFAGGWETQYF
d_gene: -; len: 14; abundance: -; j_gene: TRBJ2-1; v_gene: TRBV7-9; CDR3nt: TGTGCCAGCAGCTCTGCCTGGGCTAAGAATGAGCAGTTCTTC; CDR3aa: CASSSAWAKNEQFF
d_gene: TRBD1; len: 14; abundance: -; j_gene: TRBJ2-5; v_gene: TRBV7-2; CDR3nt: TGTGCCAGCAGCTTACAGGGGGTTGAGGAGACCCAGTACTTC; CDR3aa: CASSLQGVEETQYF
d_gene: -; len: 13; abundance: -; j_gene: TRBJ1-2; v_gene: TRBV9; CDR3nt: TGTGCCAGCAGCCCACCAGGGGCTGGGGGCTACACCTTC; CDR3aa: CASSPPGAGGYTF
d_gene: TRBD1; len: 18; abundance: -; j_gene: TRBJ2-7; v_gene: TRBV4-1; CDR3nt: TGCGCCAGCAGCCGCACGCCGGGACAGGGAGGTATTGGGTACGAGCAGTACTTC; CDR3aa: CASSRTPGQGGIGYEQYF
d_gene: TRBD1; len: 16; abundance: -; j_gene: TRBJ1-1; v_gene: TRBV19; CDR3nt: TGTGCCAGTAGCCCCGTGGGGGGACAGGTGAACACTGAAGCTTTCTTT; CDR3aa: CASSPVGGQVNTEAFF
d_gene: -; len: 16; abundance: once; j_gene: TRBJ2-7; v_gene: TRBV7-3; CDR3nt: TGTGCCAGCAGCTTAGAAGGCAGGGGACGCACCTACGAGCAGTACTTC; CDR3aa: CASSLEGRGRTYEQYF
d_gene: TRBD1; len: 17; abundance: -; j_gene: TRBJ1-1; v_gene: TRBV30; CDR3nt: TGTGCCTGGAGTGTACAGGGGGGAGAACACAAAAACACTGAAGCTTTCTTT; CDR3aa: CAWSVQGGEHKNTEAFF
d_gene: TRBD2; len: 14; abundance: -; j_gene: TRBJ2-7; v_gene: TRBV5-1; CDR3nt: TGCGCCAGCACCCCGGGAGGACTTATATACGAGCAGTACTTC; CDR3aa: CASTPGGLIYEQYF
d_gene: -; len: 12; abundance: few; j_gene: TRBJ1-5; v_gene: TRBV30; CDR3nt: TGTGCCATCGGGGATCCTGGTCAGCCCCAGCATTTT; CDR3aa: CAIGDPGQPQHF
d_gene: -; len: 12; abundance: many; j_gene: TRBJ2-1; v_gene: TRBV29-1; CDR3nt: TGCAGCGTTGAAAGGACCTACAATGAGCAGTTCTTC; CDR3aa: CSVERTYNEQFF
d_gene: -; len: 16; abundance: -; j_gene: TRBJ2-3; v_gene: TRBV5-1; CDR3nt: TGCGCCAGCAGCCCGCCTACGGAGGCGAGCACAGATACGCAGTATTTT; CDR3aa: CASSPPTEASTDTQYF
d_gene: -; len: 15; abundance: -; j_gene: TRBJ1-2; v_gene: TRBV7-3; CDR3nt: TGTGCCAGCAGCGTAAATTCCGGGATTTCTGGCGGCTACACCTTC; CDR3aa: CASSVNSGISGGYTF
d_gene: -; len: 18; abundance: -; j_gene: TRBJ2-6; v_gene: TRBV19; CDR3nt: TGTGCCAGTAGCGAGAAGACAGTGGGAAGGTCTGGGGCCAACGTCCTGACTTTC; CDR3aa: CASSEKTVGRSGANVLTF
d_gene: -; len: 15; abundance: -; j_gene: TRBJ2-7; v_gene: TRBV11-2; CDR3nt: TGTGCCAGCAGCTTAGTAGGTGGACAGAACTACGAGCAGTACTTC; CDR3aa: CASSLVGGQNYEQYF
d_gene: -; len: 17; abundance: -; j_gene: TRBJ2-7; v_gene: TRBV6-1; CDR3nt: TGTGCCAGCAGTGTATTCGTGGGTCCCTCCCCTACCTACGAGCAGTACTTC; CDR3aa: CASSVFVGPSPTYEQYF
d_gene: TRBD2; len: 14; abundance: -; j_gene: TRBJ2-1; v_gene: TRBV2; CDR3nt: TGTGCCATCCCTAGGACTAGCGGCTACAATGAGCAGTTCTTC; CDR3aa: CAIPRTSGYNEQFF
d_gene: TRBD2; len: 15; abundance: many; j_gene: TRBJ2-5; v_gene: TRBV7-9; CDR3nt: TGTGCCAGCAGCTTAGCCGCGGGAGGTACTGAGACCCAGTACTTC; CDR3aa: CASSLAAGGTETQYF
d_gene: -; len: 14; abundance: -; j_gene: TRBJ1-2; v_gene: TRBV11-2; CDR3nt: TGTGCCAGCAGCTTATCCGGCGGGACGGGTGGCTACACCTTC; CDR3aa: CASSLSGGTGGYTF
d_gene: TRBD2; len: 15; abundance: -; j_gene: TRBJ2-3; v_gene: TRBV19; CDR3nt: TGTGCCAGTAGTGCTAGCGGGAGGGCCACAGATACGCAGTATTTT; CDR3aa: CASSASGRATDTQYF
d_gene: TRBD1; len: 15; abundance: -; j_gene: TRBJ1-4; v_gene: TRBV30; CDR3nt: TGTGCCTGGAGTGAGACAGGGGGTCCTAATGAAAAACTGTTTTTT; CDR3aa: CAWSETGGPNEKLFF
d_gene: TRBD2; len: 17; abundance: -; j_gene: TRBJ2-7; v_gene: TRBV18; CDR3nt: TGTGCCAGCTCACCATCATTGATAGCGGGAGGGCCAGGCGAGCAGTACTTC; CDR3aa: CASSPSLIAGGPGEQYF
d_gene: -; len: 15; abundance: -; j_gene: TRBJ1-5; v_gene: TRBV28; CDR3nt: TGTGCCAGCAGCGCGGGGCGACGGGGCAATCAGCCCCAGCATTTT; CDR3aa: CASSAGRRGNQPQHF